This T cell receptor (beta chain) was captured by sequencing in a study of tumor and adjacent non-tumor tissue in lung cancer. The template was RNA from unsorted bulk tissue. This non-tumor lung sample came from over 3 cm beyond the tumor edge. Note on this clonotype: One end of the junction varies from germline; a read error may be responsible.

The library came from three nested PCR rounds adapted from ARM-PCR protocols. TCRdb reprocessed the multiplex PCR reads via MiXCR and lists one record per CDR3 protein. The repertoire has some 80,000 distinct CDR3 sequences, around 76% of them found once; the top ten carry 21%. The sample taken for sequencing was distant non-tumor lung tissue. The receptor was isolated from a woman between 45 and 60 years old with non-small cell lung cancer.

The CDR3, as DNA: TGTACTAGTGGTTCGTCGCCGGGACCCGGGACCGGGGAACTGTTTTTT. It yields the protein CTSGSSPGPGTGELFF. This chain uses TRBV12-5 with TRBJ2-2; perhaps D is TRBD1 or TRBD2 (5 bases each). The germline V gene has CDR1 LGHNT and CDR2 FRNRAP. This CDR3 has 16 residues.